This is a list of T cell receptor beta chains from one sample in a study of blood T cell repertoires in COVID-19. Sequencing used immunoSEQ multiplex PCR; TCRdb keeps in-frame clones, though not all of them. The table has fewer than 200,000 clones, 87% seen once. The source material was PBMCs or T cells enriched from blood (not recorded which). The receptors were gathered from a human donor with acute COVID-19. The donor label of this sample is uncertain. Both conserved end residues are part of each CDR3. Fields, in order: V gene, clone size, J gene, D gene, CDR3 protein, CDR3 DNA. A D gene is named only where the DNA matches it firmly. Size tells how often a clone was seen (once, few, many) or the class of an expanded clone, and some rows leave it out.

>TRBV12-3/TRBV12-4|NA|TRBJ1-2|TRBD1
CASTQTTGYGYTF
TGTGCCAGCACCCAAACGACAGGGTATGGCTACACCTTC
>TRBV4-3|few|TRBJ1-1|TRBD1
CASSEDRGRTEAFF
TGCGCCAGCAGCGAAGACAGGGGGCGGACTGAAGCTTTCTTT
>TRBV27|NA|TRBJ2-1|TRBD2
CASSVTYTGGEQFF
TGTGCCAGCAGTGTGACCTACACGGGGGGTGAGCAGTTCTTC
>TRBV6-6|NA|TRBJ1-1|NA
CASKRAGSTEAFF
TGTGCCAGCAAGAGGGCGGGGAGCACTGAAGCTTTCTTT
>TRBV3-1/TRBV3-2|NA|TRBJ2-7|NA
CASGEGGTYEQYF
TGTGCCAGCGGGGAGGGGGGAACCTACGAGCAGTACTTC
>TRBV2|NA|TRBJ1-3|TRBD1
CASRPDRGPRRNTIYF
TGTGCCAGCAGGCCCGACAGGGGTCCCAGAAGAAACACCATATATTTT
>TRBV11-2|NA|TRBJ1-1|TRBD1
CAILKQGAEAFF
TGTGCCATCCTCAAACAGGGGGCAGAAGCTTTCTTT
>TRBV5-6|NA|TRBJ2-7|NA
CASSLSGQGGYEQYF
TGTGCCAGCAGCTTATCTGGGCAGGGGGGCTACGAGCAGTACTTC
>TRBV20-1|NA|TRBJ2-3|TRBD2
CSASKAGGSTDTQYF
TGCAGTGCTAGTAAAGCGGGGGGCAGCACAGATACGCAGTATTTT
>TRBV20-1|NA|TRBJ2-2|NA
CSASTSRRAGELFF
TGCAGTGCTAGTACTAGCAGGAGGGCCGGGGAGCTGTTTTTT
>TRBV11-2|NA|TRBJ2-3|TRBD2
CASSFVSGGGSTDTQYF
TGTGCCAGCAGCTTTGTAAGCGGGGGTGGTAGCACAGATACGCAGTATTTT
>TRBV19|NA|TRBJ2-3|NA
CASSWSGTTDTQYF
TGTGCCAGTAGTTGGTCAGGAACCACAGATACGCAGTATTTT
>TRBV6-2/TRBV6-3|once|TRBJ2-3|TRBD2
CASSPPSGGGTDTQYF
TGTGCCAGCAGCCCTCCCTCGGGGGGGGGCACAGATACGCAGTATTTT
>TRBV19|NA|TRBJ2-7|TRBD1
CASNDRGHPSYEQYF
TGTGCCAGTAACGACAGGGGGCATCCCTCCTACGAGCAGTACTTC
>TRBV18|NA|TRBJ2-2|NA
CASSPLAGSGELFF
TGTGCCAGCTCACCACTAGCCGGTTCGGGGGAGCTGTTTTTT
>TRBV7-2|NA|TRBJ2-1|TRBD1
CASSLPSGGNNEQFF
TGTGCCAGCAGCTTACCCTCAGGGGGCAACAATGAGCAGTTCTTC
>TRBV7-2|NA|TRBJ2-7|TRBD2
CASSLAPTSGGGEQYF
TGTGCCAGCAGCTTAGCACCGACTAGCGGGGGGGGTGAGCAGTACTTC
>TRBV9|NA|TRBJ2-3|NA
CASSAPREDTQYF
TGTGCCAGCAGCGCCCCCCGAGAAGATACGCAGTATTTT
>TRBV7-3|NA|TRBJ2-1|NA
CASSPGGRDSEQFF
TGTGCCAGCAGCCCGGGTGGCAGGGATAGTGAGCAGTTCTTC
>TRBV29-1|NA|TRBJ2-1|NA
CSVGGTVRSPSYNEQFF
TGCAGCGTTGGCGGGACAGTCCGTTCACCCTCCTACAATGAGCAGTTCTTC
>TRBV12-5|NA|TRBJ2-5|TRBD1
CASGPRDREETQYF
TGTGCTAGTGGTCCAAGGGACAGAGAAGAGACCCAGTACTTC
>TRBV5-4|NA|TRBJ2-1|NA
CASRDAGTYNEQFF
TGTGCCAGCAGAGACGCCGGGACATACAATGAGCAGTTCTTC
>TRBV7-9|NA|TRBJ1-2|TRBD1
CASSLSRGQGNYGYTF
TGTGCCAGCAGCTTATCCCGAGGACAGGGAAACTATGGCTACACCTTC
>TRBV29-1|NA|TRBJ1-2|TRBD1
CSDSTGTYGYTF
TGCAGCGATTCGACAGGGACCTATGGCTACACCTTC
>TRBV7-2|once|TRBJ2-6|NA
CASSLAGSGANVLTF
TGTGCCAGCAGCTTAGCCGGCTCTGGGGCCAACGTCCTGACTTTC
>TRBV30|NA|TRBJ2-1|TRBD1
CAWSIDRDNEQFF
TGTGCCTGGAGTATTGACAGGGACAATGAGCAGTTCTTC
>TRBV2|NA|TRBJ1-2|NA
CASSVDRTLNYGYTF
TGTGCCAGCAGTGTCGACAGGACCCTTAACTATGGCTACACCTTC
>TRBV27|NA|TRBJ1-1|NA
CASRQGTEAFF
TGTGCCAGCAGACAGGGAACTGAAGCTTTCTTT
>TRBV4-1|NA|TRBJ2-5|NA
CASSPAAFRETQYF
TGCGCCAGCAGCCCCGCGGCTTTCCGGGAGACCCAGTACTTC
>TRBV4-3|NA|TRBJ1-3|TRBD1
CASRRIDRGENTIYF
TGCGCCAGCAGGCGTATCGACAGGGGAGAAAACACCATATATTTT
>TRBV7-3|NA|TRBJ2-2|TRBD1
CASSFDRDRGNTGELFF
TGTGCCAGCAGCTTCGACCGGGACAGGGGGAACACCGGGGAGCTGTTTTTT
>TRBV19|NA|TRBJ1-6|NA
CASSMGQLSSYNSPLHF
TGTGCCAGTAGTATGGGACAATTAAGCTCCTATAATTCACCCCTCCACTTT
>TRBV6-5|NA|TRBJ2-7|TRBD1
CASRPGQNSYEQYF
TGTGCCAGCAGGCCGGGACAGAATTCCTACGAGCAGTACTTC
>TRBV24-1|NA|TRBJ1-1|NA
CATSDGGANTEAFF
TGTGCCACCAGCGACGGGGGGGCGAACACTGAAGCTTTCTTT
>TRBV7-8|NA|TRBJ2-1|TRBD1
CASSQDRDPYNEQFF
TGTGCCAGCAGCCAAGACAGGGATCCCTACAATGAGCAGTTCTTC
>TRBV19|NA|TRBJ2-6|NA
CASSLEQSGANVLTF
TGTGCCAGTAGTTTGGAACAGTCTGGGGCCAACGTCCTGACTTTC
>TRBV7-2|few|TRBJ1-5|TRBD1
CASSVRGQQPQHF
TGTGCCAGCAGCGTTAGGGGGCAACAGCCCCAGCATTTT
>TRBV30|NA|TRBJ2-7|NA
CAWTEDSYNEQYF
TGTGCCTGGACCGAGGACAGTTATAACGAGCAGTACTTC
>TRBV29-1|NA|TRBJ1-2|TRBD1
CSARDSNPNYGYTF
TGCAGCGCTCGGGACAGCAATCCTAACTATGGCTACACCTTC
>TRBV7-6|NA|TRBJ2-2|TRBD1
CASSLGATGGSTGELFF
TGTGCCAGCAGCTTAGGGGCGACAGGGGGCAGCACCGGGGAGCTGTTTTTT
>TRBV14|NA|TRBJ1-3|NA
CASSGASGNTIYF
TGTGCCAGCTCTGGGGCCTCTGGAAACACCATATATTTT
>TRBV27|NA|TRBJ1-2|TRBD1
CASSSFHRDSYGYTF
TGTGCCAGCAGTTCCTTCCACCGGGACAGCTATGGCTACACCTTC
>TRBV4-2|NA|TRBJ2-7|NA
CASSQAGAGYEQYF
TGTGCCAGCAGCCAAGCAGGGGCGGGTTACGAGCAGTACTTC
>TRBV30|NA|TRBJ2-1|TRBD2
CAWSVAAGGFRADNEQFF
TGTGCCTGGAGTGTGGCTGCGGGGGGGTTCCGAGCGGACAATGAGCAGTTCTTC
>TRBV10-3|NA|TRBJ1-5|TRBD1
CAISAGQGNQPQHF
TGTGCCATCAGTGCGGGACAGGGCAATCAGCCCCAGCATTTT
>TRBV28|NA|TRBJ1-5|NA
CASSGTISNQPQHF
TGTGCCAGCAGTGGGACTATTAGCAATCAGCCCCAGCATTTT
>TRBV19|NA|TRBJ1-5|TRBD1
CASSIPTRQGGVNQPQHF
TGTGCCAGTAGTATCCCCACCCGACAGGGGGGGGTCAATCAGCCCCAGCATTTT
>TRBV3-1/TRBV3-2|NA|TRBJ1-2|NA
CASSQGGTGKWVGYTF
TGTGCCAGCAGCCAAGGGGGTACAGGGAAGTGGGTTGGCTACACCTTC
>TRBV4-2|few|TRBJ1-4|TRBD1
CASRAGTVNEKLFF
TGTGCCAGCAGGGCCGGGACAGTTAATGAAAAACTGTTTTTT
>TRBV7-9|NA|TRBJ1-4|NA
CASSSGSANEKLFF
TGTGCCAGCAGCTCAGGGTCTGCGAATGAAAAACTGTTTTTT
>TRBV7-6|NA|TRBJ1-4|NA
CASSLVRTPTNEKLFF
TGTGCCAGCAGCTTAGTGAGAACGCCAACTAATGAAAAACTGTTTTTT
>TRBV6-2/TRBV6-3|NA|TRBJ2-7|NA
CASCWGGHEQYF
TGTGCCAGCTGTTGGGGGGGCCACGAGCAGTACTTC
>TRBV3-1/TRBV3-2|few|TRBJ2-5|NA
CASSQDPDSDGETQYF
TGTGCCAGCAGCCAAGACCCCGATAGCGACGGAGAGACCCAGTACTTC